This T cell receptor (beta chain) was sequenced in a study of PD-L1 blockade in urothelial cancer. A remark on this clone: Its antigen remains unknown.

Study-wide points: Lower pretreatment blood TCR clonality, under the median, predicted better survival, researchers reported.

Sequencing used immunoSEQ multiplex PCR; TCRdb keeps in-frame clones, though not all of them. This table has about 50,000 clones, roughly 87% appearing once. The CDR3 covers 15 residues. Germline V lookup: CDR1 SGHTA, CDR2 FQGNSA. Trimming cost V 1 base and J 2 bases; bases outside gene matches: 1. The chain employs TRBV7-2 and TRBJ2-1; 8 positions match TRBD2. This TCR was recovered from a man in his 60s with urothelial cancer. Source: PBMCs, taken around atezolizumab (anti-PD-L1) treatment. The CDR3 DNA is TGTGCCAGCAGCTTAGGGCGGGGGGCCTACAATGAGCAGTTCTTC. This gives the protein CASSLGRGAYNEQFF.